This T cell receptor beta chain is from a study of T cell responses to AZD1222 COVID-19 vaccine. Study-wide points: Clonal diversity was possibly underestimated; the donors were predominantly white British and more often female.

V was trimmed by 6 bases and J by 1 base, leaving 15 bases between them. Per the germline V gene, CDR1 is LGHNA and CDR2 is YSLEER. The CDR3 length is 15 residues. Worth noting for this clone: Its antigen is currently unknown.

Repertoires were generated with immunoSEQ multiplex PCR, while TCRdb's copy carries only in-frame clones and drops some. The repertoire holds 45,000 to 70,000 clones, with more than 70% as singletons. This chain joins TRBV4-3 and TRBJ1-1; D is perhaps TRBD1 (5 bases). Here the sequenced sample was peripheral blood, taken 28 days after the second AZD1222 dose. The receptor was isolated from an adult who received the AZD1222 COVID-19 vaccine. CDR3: CASSQGLAGNTEAFF. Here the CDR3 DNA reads TGCGCCAGCAGTCAGGGCCTCGCGGGGAACACTGAAGCTTTCTTT.